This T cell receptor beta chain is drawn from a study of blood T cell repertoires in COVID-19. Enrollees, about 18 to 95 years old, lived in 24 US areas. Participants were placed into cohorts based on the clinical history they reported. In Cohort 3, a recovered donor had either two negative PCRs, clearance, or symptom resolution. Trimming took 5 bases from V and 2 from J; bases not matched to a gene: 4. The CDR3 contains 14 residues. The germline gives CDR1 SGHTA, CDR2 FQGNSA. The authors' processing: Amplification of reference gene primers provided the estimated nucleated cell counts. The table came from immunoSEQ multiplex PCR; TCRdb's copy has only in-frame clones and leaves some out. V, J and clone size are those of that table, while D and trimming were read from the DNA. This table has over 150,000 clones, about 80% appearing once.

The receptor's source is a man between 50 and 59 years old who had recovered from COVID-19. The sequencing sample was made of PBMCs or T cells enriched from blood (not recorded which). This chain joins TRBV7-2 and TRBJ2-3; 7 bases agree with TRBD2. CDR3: CASSPSGATDTQYF. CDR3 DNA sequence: TGTGCCAGCAGCCCGAGCGGGGCCACAGATACGCAGTATTTT.